One and the same sample provided the 24 T cell receptor beta chains below, sequenced in a study of beta chain features in type 1 diabetes. These TCRs' antigens remain unknown. Study results and limitations: Type 1 diabetes patients showed a moderate but significant shortening of TCRB CDR3s in all four CD4+ subsets.

Every bit of the isolated RNA underwent reverse transcription, so sequencing read expressed TCRB transcripts. TCRdb keeps only in-frame clones here, not all; method: immunoSEQ multiplex PCR. The sample lists more than 25,000 clones; 45% to 65% were seen once. Input material: Tregs from blood. These receptor sequences come from a woman aged 18-29 years with type 1 diabetes.

The rearrangement joins TRBV2 to TRBJ2-5, with 12 bases matching TRBD2. The ends lost 7 bases at V and 2 bases at J; junction bases unmatched: 2. Germline loops: CDR1 SNHLY, CDR2 FYNNEI. This CDR3 is built from 14 residues. The DNA of the CDR3 is TGTGCCAGCAAAGGACTAGCGGGGCAAGAGACCCAGTACTTC. Encoded protein: CASKGLAGQETQYF. The complete variable domain, with remaining parts taken from reference TRBV2 and TRBJ2-5, reads EPEVTQTPSHQVTQMGQEVILRCVPISNHLYFYWYRQILGQKVEFLVSFYNNEISEKSEIFDDQFSVERPDGSNFTLKIRSTKLEDSAMYFCASKGLAGQETQYFGPGTRLLVL.

The gene calls are TRBV7-8 and TRBJ2-2; D might be TRBD1 (5 bases). CDR3 length: 14 residues. Looked up from germline, CDR1 is SGHVS and CDR2 is FQNEAQ. The ends were cut back, 5 bases at V and 4 bases at J, with 11 bases in the middle. DNA of the CDR3: TGTGCCAGCAGCCCCGCAGGGCCCACCGGGGAGCTGTTTTTT. Its protein is CASSPAGPTGELFF.

This chain joins TRBV2 and TRBJ1-3; D unresolved. The ends were cut back, 4 bases at V and 11 bases at J, with 15 bases in the middle. There are 13 residues in the CDR3. CDR1 SNHLY and CDR2 FYNNEI come from the germline V gene. CDR3 protein: CASSGLGDFAIYF. DNA of the CDR3: TGTGCCAGCAGTGGCCTAGGAGACTTCGCCATATATTTT.

This chain uses TRBV7-2 with TRBJ2-5; TRBD1 is a possible D gene (5 bases). Germline CDR1 reads SGHTA; CDR2 reads FQGNSA. Trimming stripped 5 bases from V and 5 bases from J, with 15 bases between. The CDR3 runs 14 residues. CDR3 residues: CASSLPVGVETQYF. CDR3 coding DNA: TGTGCCAGCAGCCTTCCCGTAGGGGTCGAGACCCAGTACTTC.

J is TRBJ2-5 and V is TRBV7-2; 12 bases align to TRBD2. The DNA end is a closer match to TRBJ2-7, so the J assignment may be wrong. Per germline, CDR1 SGHTA and CDR2 FQGNSA. This CDR3 contains 18 residues. The CDR3 protein is CASSLWASGGDFRYEQYF. Here the CDR3 DNA reads TGTGCCAGCAGCTTATGGGCTAGCGGGGGGGATTTTAGGTACGAGCAGTACTTC.

The V call is TRBV6-6, the J call TRBJ2-3; 9 bases match TRBD1. Germline CDR1 reads MNHNY; CDR2 reads SVGAGI (reference sequence). V was pared by 6 bases and J by 2 bases, with 6 bases of the junction left unmatched. The CDR3 has 15 amino acids. The CDR3 nucleotides read TGTGCCAGCAGGACCGGGACAGGGTTCACAGATACGCAGTATTTT. This translates into CASRTGTGFTDTQYF.

The V and J genes are TRBV7-8 and TRBJ2-7; weak D call: TRBD2 (7 bases). Looked up from germline, CDR1 is SGHVS and CDR2 is FQNEAQ. The CDR3 spans 15 residues. V gave up 1 base and J gave up 3 bases, with 13 bases separating them. The CDR3 bases are TGTGCCAGCAGCTTAGGGGGGCGGGAGCACTACGAGCAGTACGTC. Protein: CASSLGGREHYEQYV.

The genes are TRBV6-5 and TRBJ2-7, with 8 positions matching TRBD1. CDR3 length: 13 amino acids. The V segment lost 6 bases and the J segment 5 bases; nucleotides outside the gene matches: 6. Per the germline V gene, CDR1 is MNHEY and CDR2 is SVGAGI. CDR3 sequence: CASRRTGFHEQYV. The CDR3 DNA reads TGTGCCAGCAGACGGACAGGGTTCCACGAGCAGTACGTC.

V is TRBV5-3 and J is TRBJ2-7, with D maybe TRBD1 (5 bases). TRBV5-3 is treated as an ORF (open reading frame) with a function not yet certain. The V gene lost 3 bases and the J gene lost 2 bases, with 9 bases spanning the gap. The CDR3 spans 13 residues. CDR3 protein: CARSSDRTYEQYV. For the CDR3, the DNA is TGTGCCAGAAGCTCCGACAGAACCTACGAGCAGTACGTC.

This clone was recorded once. The rearrangement joins TRBV29-1 to TRBJ2-1, with TRBD2 matching over 8 bases. CDR1 SQVTM and CDR2 ANQGSEA come from the germline V gene. The CDR3 covers 13 residues. Germline trimming cut 5 bases from V and 0 bases from J; bases unmatched to any gene: 0. CDR3: CSVSGSSYNEQFF. As DNA, the CDR3 is TGCAGCGTTAGCGGGAGCTCCTACAATGAGCAGTTCTTC.

The chain carries TRBV5-1 and TRBJ2-1; 9 nucleotides align to TRBD2. This CDR3 contains 15 residues. Germline-derived CDR1 and CDR2 are SGHRS and YFSETQ. J was trimmed by 3 bases and V by 8 bases; bases with no gene match: 9. CDR3 sequence (DNA): TGCGCCAGGGTAGAGAGCGGGAGGCGCTACAATGAGCAGTTCTTC. The encoded protein is CARVESGRRYNEQFF.

This clone was seen a handful of times. This chain links TRBV7-2 with TRBJ2-1; D call uncertain. Trimming left V 2 bases short and J 7 bases short, with 6 bases between. Germline V gene sequence: CDR1 SGHTA, CDR2 FQGNSA. This CDR3 spans 12 amino acids. CDR3 protein: CASSLNPNEQFF. The CDR3 bases are TGTGCCAGCAGCTTAAATCCGAATGAGCAGTTCTTC.

The chain has TRBV18 and TRBJ1-2; 7 nucleotides line up with TRBD1. The CDR3 runs 15 residues. J gave up 6 bases and V 1 base, and 8 bases lay outside the gene matches. The V gene's germline CDR1 is KGHSH and CDR2 LQKENI. CDR3 sequence (DNA): TGTGCCAGCTCACCACAGGAGAGGGGGCCGGATGGCTACACCTTC. Protein: CASSPQERGPDGYTF.

The chain links TRBV29-1 to TRBJ1-1; maybe TRBD1 (6 bases). The CDR3 is made up of 14 amino acids. V lost 8 bases to trimming and J lost 4 bases, with 20 bases between them. The germline CDR1 and CDR2 sequences are SQVTM and ANQGSEA. In nucleotides, the CDR3 is TGCAGCACACGGGGGGGGGCGAGGTCCACTGAAGCTTTCTTT. The encoded protein is CSTRGGARSTEAFF.

J is TRBJ1-5 and V is TRBV5-1, with TRBD1 matching 7 bases. Germline-derived CDR1 and CDR2 are SGHRS and YFSETQ. V trimming: 4 bases; J trimming: 4 bases; junction bases outside the gene matches: 2. CDR3 length equals 13 residues. CDR3 nucleotide sequence: TGCGCCAGCAGCCAACAGGGGAATCAGCCCCAGCATTTT. This translates into CASSQQGNQPQHF.

The rearrangement links TRBV6-1 to TRBJ2-7; a weak D match, TRBD1 (6 bases). Germline-derived CDR1 and CDR2 are MNHNS and SASEGT. CDR3 length: 15 residues. The germline V and J ends were trimmed by 2 bases and 2 bases, with 13 bases remaining between them. CDR3 coding DNA: TGTGCCAGCAGTGAACAGGGGTCCCTTCCCTACGAGCAGTACGTC. This translates into CASSEQGSLPYEQYV.

V gene TRBV2 combines with J gene TRBJ2-3; 11 nucleotides align to TRBD2. The germline V gene encodes CDR1 SNHLY and CDR2 FYNNEI. Losses at the gene ends were 6 bases for V and 2 bases for J; bases not matched to a gene: 4. This CDR3 has 15 amino acids. The CDR3 region has the DNA TGTGCCAGCAGGGATAGCGGGAGGGACACAGATACGCAGTATTTT. Its protein is CASRDSGRDTDTQYF.

The rearrangement links TRBV5-4 to TRBJ2-3, with TRBD2 as a possible D gene (6 bases). The V gene's germline CDR1 is SGHNT and CDR2 YYREEE (reference sequence). The CDR3 contains 15 residues. Trimming shortened V by 0 bases and J by 1 base, and 9 bases separated the two germline ends. For the CDR3, the DNA is TGTGCCAGCAGCTTGGGGGGCGGGGGCACAGATACGCAGTATTTT. This translates into CASSLGGGGTDTQYF.

This chain uses TRBV7-8 with TRBJ2-7; TRBD2 aligns across 7 bases. Per germline, CDR1 SGHVS and CDR2 FQNEAQ. The CDR3 loop spans 14 amino acids. Losses at the gene ends were 2 bases for V and 3 bases for J; bases not matched to a gene: 4. The CDR3 is CASSLREGSYEQYV. The CDR3 DNA follows: TGTGCCAGCAGCTTAAGGGAGGGGAGCTACGAGCAGTACGTC.

The rearrangement uses TRBV27 and TRBJ2-5; 8 positions match TRBD2. There are 15 residues in the CDR3. The germline gives CDR1 MNHEY, CDR2 SMNVEV (reference sequence). V shed 10 bases and J 7 bases; nucleotides not matched to a gene: 17. The CDR3 DNA sequence: TGTGCCACCACCAGGAGAGCGGGAGTGGGCGGGACCCAGTACTTC. Its protein product is CATTRRAGVGGTQYF.

This clone was picked up a small number of times. The chain uses TRBV18 and TRBJ2-7, with 7 bases matching TRBD2. V lost 3 bases to trimming and J lost 0 bases; unmatched junction nucleotides: 2. The V gene's germline CDR1 is KGHSH and CDR2 LQKENI. CDR3 length: 14 residues. The CDR3, as DNA: TGTGCCAGCTCACCGCCGGGAGGCTCCTACGAGCAGTACTTC. It codes for CASSPPGGSYEQYF.

The chain joins TRBV28 to TRBJ2-2; no clear D gene. Trimming cost V 3 bases and J 2 bases, with 7 bases left between them. Per the germline V gene, CDR1 is MDHEN and CDR2 is SYDVKM. The CDR3 extends over 14 amino acids. The CDR3 here is CASSFLSNTGELFF. For the CDR3, the DNA is TGTGCCAGCAGTTTCTTGAGTAACACCGGGGAGCTGTTTTTT.

The chain uses TRBV5-1 and TRBJ2-5; a weak D match, TRBD1 (5 bases). Germline V lookup: CDR1 SGHRS, CDR2 YFSETQ. CDR3 length equals 16 residues. V lost 3 bases and J 2 bases, leaving 17 bases between the germline ends. Written as DNA, the CDR3 is TGCGCCAGCAGCTCCAAATTGGGTCAGGGACAAGAGACCCAGTACTTC. This gives the protein CASSSKLGQGQETQYF. Combining the CDR3 with reference TRBV5-1 and TRBJ2-5 gives the whole variable domain KAGVTQTPRYLIKTRGQQVTLSCSPISGHRSVSWYQQTPGQGLQFLFEYFSETQRNKGNFPGRFSGRQFSNSRSEMNVSTLELGDSALYLCASSSKLGQGQETQYFGPGTRLLVL.

This clone was found once. The J gene is TRBJ2-1, the V gene TRBV5-5, with TRBD2 as a possible D gene (7 bases). Germline V lookup: CDR1 SGHKS, CDR2 YYEKEE (reference sequence). Deletions cut 3 bases from V and 7 bases from J, with 20 bases between. CDR3 size: 16 residues. The CDR3 loop is CASSSVGGLILNEQFF. The CDR3, as DNA: TGTGCCAGCAGCTCCGTGGGGGGGCTAATATTGAATGAGCAGTTCTTC.